A single sample is the source of the 24 T cell receptor beta chains below, sequenced in a study of CD8 T cells in Susac syndrome. cDNA came from around 0.5 to 1 ug RNA primed by random hexamers. MiXCR, run by TCRdb on the immunoSEQ multiplex PCR reads, gives a single entry per CDR3 protein. In the table there are approximately 220,000 distinct CDR3 sequences, approximately 95% of which are singletons. Sequenced sample: CD4+ T cells from PBMCs. All receptors come from a human donor with multiple sclerosis.

This clonotype has only one observation. The chain joins TRBV29-1 to TRBJ1-1, with a tentative D call TRBD1 (5 bases). In germline, CDR1 is SQVTM, CDR2 ANQGSEA. There are 12 residues in the CDR3. Trimming pared 3 bases from V and 3 bases from J, leaving 8 bases between. The CDR3 DNA follows: TGCAGCGTTGAGTGGGGGGACACTGAAGCTTTCTTT. Residues: CSVEWGDTEAFF.

The V call is TRBV7-9, the J call TRBJ2-5, with 7 bases matching TRBD2. The ends lost 3 bases at V and 1 base at J; junction bases unmatched: 11. Germline V gene lookup returns CDR1 SEHNR and CDR2 FQNEAQ (reference sequence). The CDR3 covers 17 residues. The CDR3 sequence is CASSLLGGLVSQETQYF. The CDR3 nucleotides read TGTGCCAGCAGCTTGCTGGGCGGACTAGTTTCCCAAGAGACCCAGTACTTC. The full variable domain, with the rest looked up from reference TRBV7-9 and TRBJ2-5, is DTGVSQNPRHKITKRGQNVTFRCDPISEHNRLYWYRQTLGQGPEFLTYFQNEAQLEKSRLLSDRFSAERPKGSFSTLEIQRTEQGDSAMYLCASSLLGGLVSQETQYFGPGTRLLVL.

The chain has TRBV3-1 and TRBJ1-2; D uncertain. The germline V gene encodes CDR1 LGHDT and CDR2 YNNKEL (reference sequence). CDR3 length equals 14 residues. V lost 4 bases and J 5 bases, leaving 14 bases between the germline ends. CDR3 in DNA: TGTGCCAGCAGCCTTCGCGCGAGGGATTATGGCTACACCTTC. This sequence encodes CASSLRARDYGYTF.

V and J are TRBV27 and TRBJ1-1; 9 nucleotides line up with TRBD1. Germline CDR1 and CDR2: MNHEY and SMNVEV (reference sequence). CDR3 length: 14 residues. After removal of 2 bases from V and 6 bases from J, the junction contained 4 bases not matched to a gene. CDR3 region: CASSLRGQGSEAFF. The CDR3 region has the DNA TGTGCCAGCAGTTTAAGGGGACAGGGATCTGAAGCTTTCTTT.

The rearrangement links TRBV3-1 to TRBJ1-2; 8 bases align to TRBD1. This CDR3 contains 14 residues. Germline assignment: CDR1 LGHDT and CDR2 YNNKEL (reference sequence). The trim removed 4 bases at V and 8 bases at J, leaving 9 bases unmatched. CDR3 sequence reads: CASSPLRTGTGYTF. In DNA, the CDR3 is TGTGCCAGCAGCCCCCTACGGACAGGGACCGGCTACACCTTC.

This clonotype has only a few counts. The chain joins TRBV7-8 to TRBJ1-6; the D gene is possibly TRBD1 (5 bases). V was cut by 5 bases and J by 9 bases, with 17 bases left in between. CDR1 is SGHVS and CDR2 is FQNEAQ in the germline V gene. The CDR3 covers 15 residues. This chain's CDR3 is CASSPRRDRFSPLHF. The CDR3 region has the DNA TGTGCCAGCAGCCCCCGCCGGGACCGCTTTTCACCCCTCCACTTT.

V is TRBV15 and J is TRBJ2-6, with D tentatively TRBD1 or TRBD2 (5 bases each). The CDR3 contains 13 residues. The V end lost 5 bases, the J end lost 5 bases, and 7 bases lay between the germline ends. CDR1 and CDR2 (germline): LNHNV, YYDKDF (reference sequence). CDR3 region: CATSPGRANVLTF. The CDR3, as DNA: TGTGCCACCAGCCCGGGGCGGGCCAACGTCCTGACTTTC.

This sequence joins TRBV30 and TRBJ2-7; 7 nucleotides align to TRBD1. This CDR3 region has 11 residues. With 5 bases clipped from V and 6 bases from J, the junction kept 4 bases outside the gene matches. Per the germline V gene, CDR1 is GTSNPN and CDR2 is SVGIG (reference sequence). CDR3 bases: TGTGCCTGGGTGACAGGGATCGAGCAGTACTTC. It translates to CAWVTGIEQYF.

The chain carries TRBV20-1 and TRBJ1-5; D is uncertain. CDR1 is DFQATT, CDR2 SNEGSKA, per germline (reference sequence). This CDR3 is 15 amino acids long. Trimming shortened V by 0 bases and J by 2 bases, and 11 bases separated the two germline ends. This CDR3 reads CSARDRRFGNQPQHF. Written as DNA, the CDR3 is TGCAGTGCTAGAGATAGGAGGTTTGGCAATCAGCCCCAGCATTTT.

The gene calls are TRBV10-3 and TRBJ2-3, with D perhaps TRBD1 (5 bases). This CDR3 comprises 15 residues. Germline V gene lookup returns CDR1 ENHRY and CDR2 SYGVKD. V lost 6 bases, J lost 2 bases, and 15 bases lay in between. In nucleotides, the CDR3 is TGTGCCATCAGAACTGACAGTCCCCCCACAGATACGCAGTATTTT. This sequence encodes CAIRTDSPPTDTQYF.

This chain connects TRBV27 to TRBJ2-7, with 9 bases lining up with TRBD1. This CDR3 region has 16 residues. Unmatched junction bases numbered 9, after V lost 6 bases and J lost 0 bases. The germline CDR1 and CDR2 sequences are MNHEY and SMNVEV (reference sequence). CDR3: CASSRSGTGLSYEQYF. CDR3 nucleotides: TGTGCCAGCAGCCGATCCGGGACAGGGCTCTCCTACGAGCAGTACTTC.

V and J are TRBV29-1 and TRBJ1-1; D is ambiguous. Germline-derived CDR1 and CDR2 are SQVTM and ANQGSEA. CDR3 length: 13 residues. V was pared by 6 bases and J by 1 base, with 12 bases between. In DNA form, the CDR3 reads TGCAGCGTGCTATCGCTCTCGAACACTGAAGCTTTCTTT. Protein product: CSVLSLSNTEAFF.

This clonotype was seen a single time. The rearrangement joins TRBV3-1 to TRBJ2-7, with 8 bases identical to TRBD1. V lost 4 bases and J lost 1; bases outside the gene matches: 3. The CDR3 runs to 14 residues. Germline V gene data show CDR1 as LGHDT and CDR2 as YNNKEL (reference sequence). This CDR3 reads CASSRQGTSYEQYF. The CDR3 nucleotides are TGTGCCAGCAGCCGACAGGGGACTTCCTACGAGCAGTACTTC.

The gene calls are TRBV20-1 and TRBJ2-1; no definite D call. This CDR3 region has 11 residues. Trimming pared 6 bases from V and 10 bases from J, leaving 13 bases between. Germline V CDR1 and CDR2: DFQATT, SNEGSKA (reference sequence). The CDR3 spells CSAVIDWEQFF. For the CDR3, the DNA is TGCAGTGCCGTAATTGACTGGGAGCAGTTCTTC.

The gene calls are TRBV30 and TRBJ2-7, with D unclear. V gave up 1 base and J gave up 4 bases, with 5 bases separating them. This CDR3 is 11 amino acids long. Per germline, CDR1 GTSNPN and CDR2 SVGIG (reference sequence). Here the CDR3 DNA reads TGTGCCTGGAGTGAAGCGTACGAGCAGTACTTC. Translating it yields CAWSEAYEQYF.

The chain uses TRBV7-2 and TRBJ2-6, with TRBD1 matching 7 bases. CDR1 is SGHTA and CDR2 is FQGNSA in the germline V gene. V lost 0 bases, J lost 2 bases, and 7 bases stayed unmatched. CDR3 size: 18 residues. The CDR3 DNA reads as TGTGCCAGCAGCTTAGCCCTGACAGGGAAGGCTGGGGCCAACGTCCTGACTTTC. As protein: CASSLALTGKAGANVLTF.

The CDR3 DNA follows: TGTGCCAGCTCCATAGGACAGGGCTTGGGCTACACCTTC. Protein product: CASSIGQGLGYTF. The chain uses TRBV25-1 and TRBJ1-2; TRBD1 matches at 8 bases. This CDR3 contains 13 residues. Germline-derived CDR1 and CDR2 are MGHDK and SYGVNS. V shed 8 bases and J 8 bases; nucleotides not matched to a gene: 10.

This rearrangement joins TRBV18 to TRBJ1-6, with a weak D call TRBD1 (6 bases). V shed 3 bases and J shed 10 bases, with 16 bases lying between them. The CDR3 consists of 15 residues. Germline V gene lookup returns CDR1 KGHSH and CDR2 LQKENI. The CDR3 region has the DNA TGTGCCAGCTCACCCCTCTTGGGGGGCGAGTCACCCCTCCACTTT. This translates into CASSPLLGGESPLHF.

This clonotype was recorded once. This rearrangement joins TRBV12-3 or TRBV12-4 to TRBJ2-7; TRBD1 matches 7 bases. The CDR3 is 16 residues long. V was clipped by 6 bases and J by 2 bases; unmatched bases: 13. The CDR3 sequence is CASSLSYGDRPYEQYF. The CDR3 nucleotides read TGTGCCAGCAGCTTGTCCTATGGGGACAGACCCTACGAGCAGTACTTC.

The chain combines TRBV14 with TRBJ2-2, with a tentative D call TRBD2 (5 bases). This CDR3 spans 18 amino acids. Germline V gene data show CDR1 as SGHDN and CDR2 as FVKESK. Trimming took 2 bases from V and 0 from J, leaving 16 bases between them. CDR3 sequence: CASSQLKGGLSNTGELFF. In DNA form, the CDR3 reads TGTGCCAGCAGCCAACTAAAGGGCGGACTTTCGAACACCGGGGAGCTGTTTTTT.

The V and J genes are TRBV30 and TRBJ2-3; D call uncertain. V was cut by 0 bases and J by 3 bases, with 25 bases left in between. Germline CDR1 is GTSNPN and CDR2 is SVGIG (reference sequence). The CDR3 spans 19 residues. The CDR3 sequence is CAWSVTRVTASRMTDTQYF. For the CDR3, the DNA is TGTGCCTGGAGTGTAACAAGGGTGACGGCCTCGCGAATGACAGATACGCAGTATTTT.

V usage is TRBV29-1 and J usage is TRBJ2-5, with TRBD2 matching 9 bases. Germline-derived CDR1 and CDR2 are SQVTM and ANQGSEA. Trimming took 3 bases from V and 4 from J; bases not matched to a gene: 12. This CDR3 is built from 16 residues. In nucleotides, the CDR3 is TGCAGCGTTGACCCGCCTGGCGGGGGGGCCTCAGAGACCCAGTACTTC. Amino acid sequence: CSVDPPGGGASETQYF.

The J gene is TRBJ2-1, the V gene TRBV30, with TRBD2 identical over 7 bases. Germline V gene lookup returns CDR1 GTSNPN and CDR2 SVGIG (reference sequence). The junction had 6 bases not matched to a gene; V was cut back by 3 bases and J by 1 base. The CDR3 is made up of 15 amino acids. Here the CDR3 DNA reads TGTGCCTGGAGCCGACTAGCTAAGTCCTACAATGAGCAGTTCTTC. It yields the protein CAWSRLAKSYNEQFF.

The rearrangement links TRBV6-5 to TRBJ2-1; the D gene is possibly TRBD2 (6 bases). Deletions cut 2 bases from V and 9 bases from J, with 14 bases between. The CDR3 extends over 14 amino acids. CDR1 MNHEY and CDR2 SVGAGI come from the germline V gene. The CDR3 reads CASSYGRRGGEQFF. The CDR3 coding sequence is TGTGCCAGCAGTTACGGACGGCGGGGAGGTGAGCAGTTCTTC.